What follows are 11 T cell receptor beta chains derived from one specimen sequenced in a study of CD8 T cells in Susac syndrome. An amount of RNA that ranged from 0.5 to 1 ug was reverse transcribed with random hexamers. TCRdb called the immunoSEQ multiplex PCR reads again in MiXCR, with one record for every CDR3 protein. The sample records 250,000 to 300,000 distinct CDR3 sequences, 89% being singletons. What was sequenced was CD8+ T cells from PBMCs. These receptors were taken from a human donor with multiple sclerosis.

This chain uses TRBV18 with TRBJ1-4; D is uncertain. Trimming removed 3 bases from V and 1 base from J, with 9 bases in between. The CDR3 runs to 15 residues. Per the germline V gene, CDR1 is KGHSH and CDR2 is LQKENI. CDR3 loop: CASSPDIGTNEKLFF. The CDR3 nucleotides read TGTGCCAGCTCACCCGATATCGGAACTAATGAAAAACTGTTTTTT.

This clonotype was detected only once. Given the absence of the conserved phenylalanine or tryptophan at the CDR3 end, a read error is likely. The gene calls are TRBV6-2 or TRBV6-3 and TRBJ1-2, with unresolved D. The CDR3 consists of 11 residues. From germline, CDR1 is MNHEY and CDR2 SVGEGT. The V end lost 8 bases, the J end lost 2 bases, and 6 bases lay between the germline ends. The CDR3 protein is CASARNYGYTL. The CDR3 nucleotides read TGTGCCAGCGCCAGAAACTATGGCTACACCCTC.

CDR3 in amino acids: CASHPQGEVGYTF. In DNA form, the CDR3 reads TGTGCCAGCCACCCCCAGGGGGAGGTTGGCTACACCTTC. The chain uses TRBV6-5 and TRBJ1-2; 7 nucleotides match TRBD1. Losses at the gene ends were 8 bases for V and 7 bases for J; bases not matched to a gene: 10. The CDR3 is 13 amino acids. Germline CDR1 MNHEY, CDR2 SVGAGI.

The gene calls are TRBV30 and TRBJ2-7; a weak D match, TRBD2 (6 bases). Deletions cut 0 bases from V and 2 bases from J, with 11 bases between. CDR1 and CDR2 from the germline V gene are GTSNPN and SVGIG (reference sequence). This CDR3 spans 14 amino acids. The CDR3: CAWSVAGPTYEQYF. CDR3 nucleotide sequence: TGTGCCTGGAGTGTAGCGGGTCCAACCTACGAGCAGTACTTC. The variable domain in full, with the rest retrieved from reference TRBV30 and TRBJ2-7, is SQTIHQWPATLVQPVGSPLSLECTVEGTSNPNLYWYRQAAGRGLQLLFYSVGIGQISSEVPQNLSASRPQDRQFILSSKKLLLSDSGFYLCAWSVAGPTYEQYFGPGTRLTVT.

This chain links TRBV1 with TRBJ2-7; TRBD1, the table's D call, lacks a check against the DNA. TRBV1 is an annotated pseudogene. This CDR3 has 17 amino acids. The DNA for the CDR3 is TGCACCAGCAGCCAAGAAGTGGCGGGGGCGCCGACATACGAGCAGTACTTC. Its protein is CTSSQEVAGAPTYEQYF.

V is TRBV13 and J is TRBJ2-6; TRBD1 is a possible D gene (6 bases). Trimming stripped 0 bases from V and 0 bases from J, with 9 bases between. The germline V gene has CDR1 PRHDT and CDR2 FYEKMQ (reference sequence). The CDR3 sequence is 17 residues long. This CDR3 is CASSLGGGLSGANVLTF. CDR3 in DNA: TGTGCCAGCAGCTTAGGTGGGGGCCTCTCTGGGGCCAACGTCCTGACTTTC.

The rearrangement links TRBV7-2 to TRBJ2-1; D possibly corresponds to TRBD2 (6 bases). Germline V CDR1 and CDR2: SGHTA, FQGNSA. V was trimmed by 11 bases and J by 0 bases, leaving 23 bases between them. The CDR3 extends over 17 amino acids. This CDR3 is CAGNLAASVSSYNEQFF. The CDR3 DNA reads TGTGCCGGCAACTTAGCGGCTAGCGTCAGCTCCTACAATGAGCAGTTCTTC. Variable domain in full (rest from reference TRBV7-2 and TRBJ2-1): GAGVSQSPSNKVTEKGKDVELRCDPISGHTALYWYRQSLGQGLEFLIYFQGNSAPDKSGLPSDRFSAERTGGSVSTLTIQRTQQEDSAVYLCAGNLAASVSSYNEQFFGPGTRLTVL.

J is TRBJ1-2 and V is TRBV7-9, with D unclear. CDR1 SEHNR and CDR2 FQNEAQ come from the germline V gene (reference sequence). The CDR3 is 13 amino acids. V was pared by 5 bases and J by 6 bases, with 13 bases between. The chain's CDR3 is CASSQTGIDGYTF. Written as DNA, the CDR3 is TGTGCCAGCAGCCAGACGGGGATTGATGGCTACACCTTC.

This chain joins TRBV9 and TRBJ2-3; 8 bases line up with TRBD2. In germline, CDR1 is SGDLS, CDR2 YYNGEE. The CDR3 is made up of 13 amino acids. The V gene end was trimmed by 4 bases and the J gene end by 9 bases; junction bases not matched to a gene: 7. CDR3 protein: CASSPRGGGTQYF. Written as DNA, the CDR3 is TGTGCCAGCAGCCCCCGGGGGGGCGGAACGCAGTATTTT.

This clonotype showed up just a few times. V usage is TRBV4-1 and J usage is TRBJ2-1, with 7 bases that match TRBD2. The length of the CDR3 is 15 residues. Germline CDR1 MGHRA, CDR2 YSYEKL. V was pared by 2 bases and J by 5 bases, with 6 bases of the junction left unmatched. The CDR3 sequence: CASSQPTSRDNEQFF. The DNA of the CDR3 is TGCGCCAGCAGCCAACCGACTAGCCGGGACAATGAGCAGTTCTTC.

The CDR3 loop is CASSQSGVAGGPGNEQFF. The CDR3 nucleotides are TGCGCCAGCAGTCAATCCGGGGTAGCGGGAGGCCCAGGCAATGAGCAGTTCTTC. This sequence joins TRBV23-1 and TRBJ2-1, with 10 bases aligning to TRBD2. TRBV23-1 is reported as an ORF; its role is uncertain. CDR3 length: 18 amino acids. The V gene end was trimmed by 0 bases and the J gene end by 6 bases; junction bases not matched to a gene: 11.